This T cell receptor (beta chain) was retrieved from a study of CD8 T cells in ankylosing spondylitis. General observations from the study: Researchers reportedly found disease-linked clones significantly enriched in matched ankylosing spondylitis synovial fluid.

One entry per CDR3 protein results from TCRdb running MiXCR on the 5' RACE reads. The sample gives under 200,000 distinct CDR3 sequences, around 9.6% of which show up once; about 14% is in the top ten. V was trimmed by 3 bases and J by 0 bases, leaving 9 bases between them. The CDR3 contains 15 residues. Germline values: CDR1 MNHEY, CDR2 SMNVEV (reference sequence). Concerning this clonotype: Its target is unknown.

This sequence was found in a female donor with ankylosing spondylitis or in good health (not recorded which). The specimen sequenced was blood, either unsorted or a sorted T cell fraction (not recorded which). The V call is TRBV27, the J call TRBJ1-3; D is undetermined. CDR3: CASSFLPVSGNTIYF. The CDR3 bases are TGTGCCAGCAGTTTTTTGCCTGTCTCTGGAAACACCATATATTTT.